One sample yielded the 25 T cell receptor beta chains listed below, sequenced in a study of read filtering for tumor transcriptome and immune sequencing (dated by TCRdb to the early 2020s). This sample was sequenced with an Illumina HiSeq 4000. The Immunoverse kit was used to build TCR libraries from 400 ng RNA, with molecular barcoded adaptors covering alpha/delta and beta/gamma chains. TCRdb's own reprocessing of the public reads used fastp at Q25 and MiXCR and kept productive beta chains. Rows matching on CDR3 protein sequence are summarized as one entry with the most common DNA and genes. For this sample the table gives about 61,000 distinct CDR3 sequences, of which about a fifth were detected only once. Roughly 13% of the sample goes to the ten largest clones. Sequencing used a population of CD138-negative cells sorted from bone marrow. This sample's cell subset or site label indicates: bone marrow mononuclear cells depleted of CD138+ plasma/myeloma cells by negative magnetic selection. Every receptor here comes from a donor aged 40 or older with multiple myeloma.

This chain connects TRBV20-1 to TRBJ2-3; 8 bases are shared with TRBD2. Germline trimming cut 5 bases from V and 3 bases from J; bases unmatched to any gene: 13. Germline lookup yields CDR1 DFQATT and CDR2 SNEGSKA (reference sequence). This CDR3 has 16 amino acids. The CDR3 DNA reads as TGCAGTGCTCCGGGGGGGAAAAAGAGCAGAACAGATACGCAGTATTTT. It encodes CSAPGGKKSRTDTQYF.

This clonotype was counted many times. CDR3: CASSLGSGGRNEQFF. CDR3 in DNA: TGCGCCAGCAGCTTGGGTAGCGGGGGTCGCAATGAGCAGTTCTTC. V is TRBV5-1 and J is TRBJ2-1; 9 bases fit TRBD2. CDR1 and CDR2 from the germline V gene are SGHRS and YFSETQ. This CDR3 is built from 15 residues. V dropped 0 bases and J dropped 6; count of bases not matched to a gene: 4.

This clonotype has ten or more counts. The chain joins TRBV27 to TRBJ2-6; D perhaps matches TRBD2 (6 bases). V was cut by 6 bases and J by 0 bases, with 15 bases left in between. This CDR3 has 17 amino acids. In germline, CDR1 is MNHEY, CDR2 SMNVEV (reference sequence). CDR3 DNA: TGTGCCAGCAGCTTGCGGGGTACTGTCTCTGGGGCCAACGTCCTGACTTTC. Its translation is CASSLRGTVSGANVLTF.

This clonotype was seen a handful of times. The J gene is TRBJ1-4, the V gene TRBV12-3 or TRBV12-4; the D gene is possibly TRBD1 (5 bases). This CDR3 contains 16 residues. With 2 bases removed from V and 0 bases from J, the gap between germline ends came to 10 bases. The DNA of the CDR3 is TGTGCCAGCAGTTTATCCGGGGGTGCAACTAATGAAAAACTGTTTTTT. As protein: CASSLSGGATNEKLFF.

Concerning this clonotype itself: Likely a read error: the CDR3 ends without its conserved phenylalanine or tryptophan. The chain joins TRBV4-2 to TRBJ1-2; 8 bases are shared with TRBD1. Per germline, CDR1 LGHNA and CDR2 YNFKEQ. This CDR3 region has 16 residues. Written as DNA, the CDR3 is TGTGCCAGCAGCCAGACCGGGACAGGAGAAAACTACGGCTACACCTAC. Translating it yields CASSQTGTGENYGYTY.

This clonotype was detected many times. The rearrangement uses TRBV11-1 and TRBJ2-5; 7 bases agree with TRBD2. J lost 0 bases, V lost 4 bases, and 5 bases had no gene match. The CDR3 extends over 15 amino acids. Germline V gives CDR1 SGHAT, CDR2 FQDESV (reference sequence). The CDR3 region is CASSSPGTNQETQYF. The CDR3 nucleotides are TGTGCCAGCAGCTCCCCAGGGACTAACCAAGAGACCCAGTACTTC.

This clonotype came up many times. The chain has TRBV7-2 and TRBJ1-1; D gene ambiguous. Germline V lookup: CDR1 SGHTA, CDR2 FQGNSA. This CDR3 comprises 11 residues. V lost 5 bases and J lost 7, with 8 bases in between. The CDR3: CASSQEYEAFF. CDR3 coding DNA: TGTGCCAGCAGCCAAGAGTATGAAGCTTTCTTT.

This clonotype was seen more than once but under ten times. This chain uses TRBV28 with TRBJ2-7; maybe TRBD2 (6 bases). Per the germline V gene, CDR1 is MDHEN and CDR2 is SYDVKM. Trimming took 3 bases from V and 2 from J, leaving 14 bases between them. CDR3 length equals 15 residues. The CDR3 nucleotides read TGTGCCAGCAGTTTGGGCGGGATTCACCCCTACGAGCAGTACTTC. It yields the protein CASSLGGIHPYEQYF.

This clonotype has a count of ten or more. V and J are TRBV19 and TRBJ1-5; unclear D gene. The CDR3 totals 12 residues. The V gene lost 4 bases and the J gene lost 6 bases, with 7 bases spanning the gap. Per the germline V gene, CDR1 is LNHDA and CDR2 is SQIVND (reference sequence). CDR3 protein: CASSRGFQPQHF. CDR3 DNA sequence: TGTGCCAGTAGTAGAGGGTTTCAGCCCCAGCATTTT.

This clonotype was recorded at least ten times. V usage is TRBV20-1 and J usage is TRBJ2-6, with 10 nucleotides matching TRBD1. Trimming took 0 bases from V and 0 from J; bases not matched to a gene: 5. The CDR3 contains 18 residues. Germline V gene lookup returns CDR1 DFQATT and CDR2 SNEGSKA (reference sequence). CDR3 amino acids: CSARDLGTGVSGANVLTF. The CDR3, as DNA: TGCAGTGCTAGAGACCTGGGGACAGGGGTCTCTGGGGCCAACGTCCTGACTTTC.

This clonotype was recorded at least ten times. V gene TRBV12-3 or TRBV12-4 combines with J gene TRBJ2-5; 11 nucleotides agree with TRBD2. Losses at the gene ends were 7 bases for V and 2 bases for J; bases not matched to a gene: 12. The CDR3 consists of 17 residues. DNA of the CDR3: TGTGCCAGCACCACCTGGCTAGCGGGGGGAGAACAAGAGACCCAGTACTTC. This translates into CASTTWLAGGEQETQYF.

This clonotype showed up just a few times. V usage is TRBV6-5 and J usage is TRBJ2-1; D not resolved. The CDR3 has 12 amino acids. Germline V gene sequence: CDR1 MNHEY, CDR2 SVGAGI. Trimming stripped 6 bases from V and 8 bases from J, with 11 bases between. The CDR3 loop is CASSPTSDEQFF. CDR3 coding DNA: TGTGCCAGCAGCCCTACGTCCGATGAGCAGTTCTTC.

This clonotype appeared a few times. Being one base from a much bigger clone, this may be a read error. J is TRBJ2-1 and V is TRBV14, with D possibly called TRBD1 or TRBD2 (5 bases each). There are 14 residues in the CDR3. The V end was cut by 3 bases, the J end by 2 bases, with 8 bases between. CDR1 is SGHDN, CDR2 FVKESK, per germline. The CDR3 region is CASSHLGAYNEQFF. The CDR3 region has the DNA TGTGCCAGCAGCCACCTGGGGGCCTACAATGAGCAGTTCTTC.

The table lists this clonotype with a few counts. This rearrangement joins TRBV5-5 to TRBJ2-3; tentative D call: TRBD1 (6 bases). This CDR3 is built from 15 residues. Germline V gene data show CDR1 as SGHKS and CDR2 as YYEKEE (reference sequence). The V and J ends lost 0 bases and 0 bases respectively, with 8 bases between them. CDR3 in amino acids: CASSLAGASTDTQYF. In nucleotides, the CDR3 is TGTGCCAGCAGCTTGGCAGGGGCTAGCACAGATACGCAGTATTTT. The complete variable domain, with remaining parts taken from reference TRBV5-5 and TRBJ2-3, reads DAGVTQSPTHLIKTRGQQVTLRCSPISGHKSVSWYQQVLGQGPQFIFQYYEKEERGRGNFPDRFSARQFPNYSSELNVNALLLGDSALYLCASSLAGASTDTQYFGPGTRLTVL.

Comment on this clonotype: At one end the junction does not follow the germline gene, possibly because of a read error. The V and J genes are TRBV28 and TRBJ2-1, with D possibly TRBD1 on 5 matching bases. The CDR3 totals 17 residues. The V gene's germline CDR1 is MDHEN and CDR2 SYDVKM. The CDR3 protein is CTSSLPGQGLGYNEQFF. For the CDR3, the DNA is TGTACCAGCAGTTTACCAGGTCAGGGATTAGGGTATAATGAGCAGTTCTTC.

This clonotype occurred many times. The CDR3 loop is CASSGGSQGEQYF. CDR3 bases: TGTGCCAGCAGTGGAGGGAGCCAGGGCGAGCAGTACTTC. The V and J genes are TRBV28 and TRBJ2-7; possible D gene TRBD2, 6 bases. In germline, CDR1 is MDHEN, CDR2 SYDVKM. Trimming cost V 5 bases and J 6 bases, with 14 bases left between them. CDR3 length equals 13 residues.

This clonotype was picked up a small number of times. The CDR3 region has the DNA TGTGCCAGCAGTTCCCTGGGAGCGGCACAAGAGACCCAGTACTTC. It yields the protein CASSSLGAAQETQYF. The J gene is TRBJ2-5, the V gene TRBV28; possibly TRBD2 for D (5 bases). The CDR3 is made up of 15 amino acids. The V gene's germline CDR1 is MDHEN and CDR2 SYDVKM. V was clipped by 4 bases and J by 2 bases, with 14 bases between them.

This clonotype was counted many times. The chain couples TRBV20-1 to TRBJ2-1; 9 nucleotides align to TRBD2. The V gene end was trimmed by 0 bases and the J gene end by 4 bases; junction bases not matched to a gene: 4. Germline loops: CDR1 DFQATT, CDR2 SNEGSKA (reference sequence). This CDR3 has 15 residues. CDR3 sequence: CSARDPLAGYNEQFF. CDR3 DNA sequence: TGCAGTGCTAGAGATCCACTAGCGGGTTACAATGAGCAGTTCTTC.

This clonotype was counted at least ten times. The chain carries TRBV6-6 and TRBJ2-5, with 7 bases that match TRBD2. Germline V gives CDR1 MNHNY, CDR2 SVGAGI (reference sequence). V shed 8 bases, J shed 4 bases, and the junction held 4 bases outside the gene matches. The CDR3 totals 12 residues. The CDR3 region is CASAGTTETQYF. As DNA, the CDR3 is TGTGCCAGCGCCGGGACTACAGAGACCCAGTACTTC.

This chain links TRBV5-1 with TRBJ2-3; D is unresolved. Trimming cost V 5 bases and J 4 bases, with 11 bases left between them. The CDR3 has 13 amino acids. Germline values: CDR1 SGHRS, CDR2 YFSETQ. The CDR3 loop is CASSGVIADTQYF. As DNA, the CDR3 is TGCGCCAGCAGTGGAGTGATCGCAGATACGCAGTATTTT.

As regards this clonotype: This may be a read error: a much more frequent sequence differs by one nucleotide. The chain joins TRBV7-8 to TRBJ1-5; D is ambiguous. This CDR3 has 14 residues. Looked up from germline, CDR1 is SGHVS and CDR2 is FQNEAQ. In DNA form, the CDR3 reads TGTGCCTGCAGCTTCGGAGATAGCAATCAGCCCCAGCATTTT. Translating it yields CACSFGDSNQPQHF.

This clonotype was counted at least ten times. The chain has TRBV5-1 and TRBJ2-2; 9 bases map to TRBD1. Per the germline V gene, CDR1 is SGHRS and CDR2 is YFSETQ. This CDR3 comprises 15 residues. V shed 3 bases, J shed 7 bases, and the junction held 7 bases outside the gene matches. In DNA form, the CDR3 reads TGCGCCAGCAGCTCTACAGGGGGCGTCGGCGGGGAGCTGTTTTTT. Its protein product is CASSSTGGVGGELFF.

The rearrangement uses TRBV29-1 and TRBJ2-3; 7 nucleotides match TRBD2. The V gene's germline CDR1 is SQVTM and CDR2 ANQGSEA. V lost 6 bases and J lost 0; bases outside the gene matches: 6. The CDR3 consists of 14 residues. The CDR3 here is CSVLGGGSTDTQYF. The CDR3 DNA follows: TGCAGCGTGTTGGGGGGGGGGAGCACAGATACGCAGTATTTT.

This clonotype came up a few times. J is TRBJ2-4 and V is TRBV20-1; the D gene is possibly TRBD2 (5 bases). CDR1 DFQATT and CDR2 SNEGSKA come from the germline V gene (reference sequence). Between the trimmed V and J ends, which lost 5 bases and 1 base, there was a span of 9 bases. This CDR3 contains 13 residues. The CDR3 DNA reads TGCAGTGCTTCGAGGGCGGCCAAAAACATTCAGTACTTC. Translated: CSASRAAKNIQYF.

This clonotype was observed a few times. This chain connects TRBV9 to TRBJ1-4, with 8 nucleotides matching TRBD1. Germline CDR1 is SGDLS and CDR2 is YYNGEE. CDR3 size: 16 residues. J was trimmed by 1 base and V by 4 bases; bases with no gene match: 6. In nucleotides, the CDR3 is TGTGCCAGCAGCCCCGGGACAGGCCGAACTAATGAAAAACTGTTTTTT. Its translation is CASSPGTGRTNEKLFF.